This T cell receptor (beta chain) came from a study of T-cell memory formation after mild COVID-19. Background on the study: The study found TCR clusters largely donor specific.

Comments on this clonotype: Its antigen is currently unknown.

TCRdb processed the 5' RACE reads anew with MiXCR; each CDR3 protein has one entry. This table has some 260,000 distinct CDR3 sequences, around 15% appearing once. The CDR3 consists of 17 residues. With 5 bases clipped from V and 3 bases from J, the junction kept 15 bases outside the gene matches. Points from the study as a whole: Contracting clones localized mainly to CM and EM when CD4+ and mainly to EMRA when CD8+. Cross-reactive memory appears to have joined, as suggested by some responding clones showing up in pre-infection memory. A second wave expanding day 15 to 37 was CD4+-biased; contracting clones were balanced.

This TCR was recovered from a man between 18 and 35 years old who had mild COVID-19 (a few samples of this study predate the infection). Cell type and time point are not known. The chain links TRBV12-3 or TRBV12-4 to TRBJ1-1, with 7 bases aligning to TRBD1. Input material: PBMCs or a T cell subset sorted from them (not recorded which). The CDR3 nucleotides are TGTGCCAGCAGTCCTTCCGGGACACGAGGGACAGACACTGAAGCTTTCTTT. Translated, it gives CASSPSGTRGTDTEAFF.